The 6 T cell receptor beta chains below were found in one sample sequenced in a study of regulatory T cells in long-lasting Graves disease. Time point noted: newly diagnosed GD, antithyroid drugs for less than 3 months. PBMC RNA served as the TCR library source. Researchers made TCR beta libraries by using iRepertoire HTBI primers and running Arm-PCR on CDR3 regions. TCRdb itself ran the multiplex PCR reads through MiXCR, one entry per CDR3 protein. In the table there are about 540,000 distinct CDR3 sequences, less than 15% of which are singletons. These data were likewise used in another study, on T cells in Graves' hyperthyroidism and ophthalmopathy.

The material sequenced was peripheral blood mononuclear cells (PBMCs), taken at new diagnosis, from a patient treated with antithyroid drugs. The receptor set was obtained from a man aged 30 to 45 with Graves disease.

V and J are TRBV27 and TRBJ2-1, with D unresolved. The CDR3 is made up of 13 amino acids. Trimming took off 3 bases at V and 10 bases at J, with 13 bases between the two ends. The germline CDR1 and CDR2 sequences are MNHEY and SMNVEV (reference sequence). The CDR3 nucleotides read TGTGCCAGCAGTTTGAACTATTTTGGCGAGCAGTTCTTC. Protein: CASSLNYFGEQFF.

This chain links TRBV9 with TRBJ2-5; 7 bases align to TRBD1. J gave up 3 bases and V 8 bases, and 13 bases lay outside the gene matches. The CDR3 loop spans 15 amino acids. The germline gives CDR1 SGDLS, CDR2 YYNGEE. As DNA, the CDR3 is TGTGCCAGTGGAGGACAGGCCCGTCAGGAAGAGACCCAGTACTTC. It encodes CASGGQARQEETQYF.

This clonotype was seen just once. A single base separates this from a much larger clone, so it may be a read error. V and J are TRBV7-9 and TRBJ2-1; a weak D match, TRBD1 (5 bases). Trimming pared 5 bases from V and 4 bases from J, leaving 15 bases between. The CDR3 loop spans 15 amino acids. Looked up from germline, CDR1 is SEHNR and CDR2 is FQNEAQ (reference sequence). CDR3 loop: CASSHDVDKYNEQFF. In DNA form, the CDR3 reads TGTGCCAGCAGCCACGATGTGGACAAGTACAATGAGCAGTTCTTC.

The V call is TRBV30, the J call TRBJ1-3; D is ambiguous. Deletions cut 2 bases from V and 1 base from J, with 21 bases between. This CDR3 is built from 18 residues. Germline CDR1 and CDR2: GTSNPN and SVGIG (reference sequence). CDR3 coding DNA: TGTGCCTGGAGTAGATTGTCCGGTCTTACCCCTTCTGGAAACACCATATATTTT. It specifies CAWSRLSGLTPSGNTIYF.

This clonotype was recorded many times. The CDR3 spells CASSLGGPGSSYNEQFF. For the CDR3, the DNA is TGTGCCAGCAGCTTAGGAGGGCCAGGGAGCTCCTACAATGAGCAGTTCTTC. V gene TRBV7-9 combines with J gene TRBJ2-1, with D perhaps given as TRBD1 or TRBD2 (5 bases each). This CDR3 spans 17 amino acids. V was trimmed by 1 base and J by 0 bases, leaving 13 bases between them. The germline V gene has CDR1 SEHNR and CDR2 FQNEAQ (reference sequence).

On this clonotype itself: One base away lies a much larger clone, so this may be a sequencing read error. No conserved phenylalanine or tryptophan ends this CDR3, so it is likely a read error. As DNA, the CDR3 is TGTGCCAGCAGTGACCGGACAGGGAGCGAGCAGTACCTC. Protein: CASSDRTGSEQYL. V gene TRBV2 combines with J gene TRBJ2-7, with 8 bases aligning to TRBD1. Unmatched junction bases numbered 4, after V lost 3 bases and J lost 6 bases. Looked up from germline, CDR1 is SNHLY and CDR2 is FYNNEI. This CDR3 contains 13 residues.